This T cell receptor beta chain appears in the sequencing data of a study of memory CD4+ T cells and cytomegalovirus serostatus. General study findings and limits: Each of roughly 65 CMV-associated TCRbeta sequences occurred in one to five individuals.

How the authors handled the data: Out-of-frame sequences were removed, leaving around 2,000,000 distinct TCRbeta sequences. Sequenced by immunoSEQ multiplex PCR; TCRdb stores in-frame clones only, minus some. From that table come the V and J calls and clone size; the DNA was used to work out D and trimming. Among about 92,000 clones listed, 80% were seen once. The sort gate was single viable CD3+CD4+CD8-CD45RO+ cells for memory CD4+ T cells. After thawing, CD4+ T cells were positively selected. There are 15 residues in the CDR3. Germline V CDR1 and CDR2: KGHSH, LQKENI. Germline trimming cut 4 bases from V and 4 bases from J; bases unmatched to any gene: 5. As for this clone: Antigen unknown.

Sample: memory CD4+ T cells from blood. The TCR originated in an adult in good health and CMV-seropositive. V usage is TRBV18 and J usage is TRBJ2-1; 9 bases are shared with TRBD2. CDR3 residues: CASSLSAGGYNEQFF. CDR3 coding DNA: TGTGCCAGCTCACTATCAGCGGGAGGTTACAATGAGCAGTTCTTC.